A selection of T cell receptor beta chains follows, all from one sample in a study of PD-L1 blockade in urothelial cancer. Sequencing used immunoSEQ multiplex PCR; TCRdb keeps in-frame clones, though not all of them. This sample yields around 26,000 clones, of which about 88% are seen a single time; 25% to 40% belongs to the top ten. Sample: PBMCs, taken around atezolizumab (anti-PD-L1) treatment. Source of these receptors: a man between 60 and 70 years old with urothelial cancer. The conserved cysteine and the conserved F or W are not part of the CDR3 here. The order of the fields is J gene, clone size, V gene, CDR3 protein. Size is omitted from some rows. Given values are once, few, many or a class for expanded clones.

>TRBJ1-2|.|TRBV7-8
ASSLGQGAPYGYT
>TRBJ1-3|once|TRBV18
ASSRTTGNGNTIY
>TRBJ1-2|.|TRBV28
ASSSQTNYGYT
>TRBJ2-3|once|TRBV6-1
ASSEFLGSPGLGDTQY
>TRBJ1-2|.|TRBV7-8
ASSATEQGNYGYT
>TRBJ1-4|.|TRBV5-1
ASSPGWLKEKLF
>TRBJ2-2|.|TRBV5-1
ASSSLLTLNTGELF
>TRBJ2-3|once|TRBV6-6
ASSRQEPDTQY
>TRBJ2-7|.|TRBV18
ASSLPGTGTYEQY
>TRBJ2-7|.|TRBV29-1
SVAPGGAYEQY
>TRBJ1-2|.|TRBV7-3
ASSSTGTRGYT
>TRBJ2-5|once|TRBV5-6
ASSLVTPQDQY
>TRBJ1-2|.|TRBV5-1
ASSLAGTGARNT
>TRBJ2-3|.|TRBV6-6
ASSERSGMGTDTQY
>TRBJ2-1|.|TRBV5-1
ASSLSSSYNEQF